These 4 T cell receptor beta chains originate from one sample sequenced in a study of T cell responses to AZD1222 COVID-19 vaccine. TCRdb's table, derived via immunoSEQ multiplex PCR, lists solely in-frame clones and lacks some. The data hold about 150,000 clones, with approximately 88% observed a single time. Sequenced material: peripheral blood, taken on day 0 of MenACWY control vaccination. Receptors originate from an adult in good health.

The chain uses TRBV24-1 and TRBJ2-3; D is ambiguous. The V and J ends lost 10 bases and 2 bases respectively, with 12 bases between them. From germline, CDR1 is KGHDR and CDR2 SFDVKD. The CDR3 spans 13 residues. The CDR3 DNA follows: TGTGCCACGGCCGGGTCCATCACAGATACGCAGTATTTT. It specifies CATAGSITDTQYF.

The chain uses TRBV28 and TRBJ2-7, with TRBD1 identical over 10 bases. The CDR3 extends over 14 amino acids. From germline, CDR1 is MDHEN and CDR2 SYDVKM. V lost 3 bases, J lost 6 bases, and 5 bases stayed unmatched. The CDR3 bases are TGTGCCAGCAGTTTCTCGGACAGGGGGGGCGAGCAGTACTTC. Translation: CASSFSDRGGEQYF.

The chain uses TRBV6-2 or TRBV6-3 and TRBJ2-5, with D perhaps TRBD2 (6 bases). V lost 4 bases, J lost 3 bases, and 12 bases lay in between. Germline-derived CDR1 and CDR2 are MNHEY and SVGEGT. CDR3 length: 14 amino acids. In DNA form, the CDR3 reads TGTGCCAGCAGTTCCCTCACGGGGGAAGAGACCCAGTACTTC. Translation gives CASSSLTGEETQYF.

The genes are TRBV6-5 and TRBJ2-1; 7 nucleotides agree with TRBD1. Germline V gene sequence: CDR1 MNHEY, CDR2 SVGAGI. The junction had 9 bases not matched to a gene; V was cut back by 10 bases and J by 3 bases. This CDR3 comprises 14 residues. CDR3 DNA: TGTGCCACGCGATCCGGGACAGACTACAATGAGCAGTTCTTC. This codes for CATRSGTDYNEQFF.